The 3 T cell receptor beta chains listed next were all sequenced from one sample in a study of blood T cells in healthy people across ages (dated by TCRdb to about 2015). Library generation was performed with 5' RACE. The instrument was an Illumina HiSeq 2500. A second PCR of roughly 7 to 11 cycles was performed with a sample-barcoded 5' primer and a J-beta primer mix. TCRdb applied fastp at Q25 and MiXCR to the public reads, then kept only in-frame beta chains. Every distinct CDR3 protein forms one entry, paired with its most common genes and DNA. The table for this sample lists roughly 1.5 million distinct CDR3 sequences; under 55% of them were counted only once. The ten largest clones capture about 4% of the sample. The sequencing sample was made of blood. The receptors come from a woman aged 18-35 years in good health.

The table lists this clonotype with many counts. This chain uses TRBV6-1 with TRBJ2-3; 12 positions match TRBD2. CDR3 length: 14 residues. The germline V gene encodes CDR1 MNHNS and CDR2 SASEGT. The trim removed 7 bases at V and 4 bases at J, leaving 3 bases unmatched. The CDR3 nucleotides are TGTGCCAGCAAGGCTAGCGGGGGGGCAGATACGCAGTATTTT. This translates into CASKASGGADTQYF.

The V call is TRBV28, the J call TRBJ1-1, with D perhaps matching TRBD1 (6 bases). Germline V gene sequence: CDR1 MDHEN, CDR2 SYDVKM. This CDR3 has 14 amino acids. Trimming shortened V by 6 bases and J by 1 base, and 12 bases separated the two germline ends. Here the CDR3 reads CASSIPRGNTEAFF. The CDR3 region has the DNA TGTGCCAGCAGCATACCCAGGGGGAACACTGAAGCTTTCTTT.

This clonotype was seen just once. The chain carries TRBV6-1 and TRBJ2-7; 8 bases are a match to TRBD1. This CDR3 has 14 residues. V shed 6 bases, J shed 2 bases, and the junction held 6 bases outside the gene matches. CDR1 and CDR2 from the germline V gene are MNHNS and SASEGT. CDR3 sequence: CASSGPGQAYEQYF. CDR3 sequence (DNA): TGTGCCAGCAGCGGCCCGGGACAGGCCTACGAGCAGTACTTC.